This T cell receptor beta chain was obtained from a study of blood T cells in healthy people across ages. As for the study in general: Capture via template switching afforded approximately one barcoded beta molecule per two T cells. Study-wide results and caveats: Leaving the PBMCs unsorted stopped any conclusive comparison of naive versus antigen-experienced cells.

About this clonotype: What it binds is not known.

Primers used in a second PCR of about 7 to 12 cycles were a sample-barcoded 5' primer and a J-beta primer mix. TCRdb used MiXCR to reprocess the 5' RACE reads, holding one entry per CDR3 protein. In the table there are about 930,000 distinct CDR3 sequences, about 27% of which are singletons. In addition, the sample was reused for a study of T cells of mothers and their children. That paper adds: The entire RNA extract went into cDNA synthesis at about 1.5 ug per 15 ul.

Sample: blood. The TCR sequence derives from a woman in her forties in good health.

The chain's CDR3 is CASSFLAEQFF. CDR3 bases: TGTGCCAGCAGTTTCCTAGCGGAGCAGTTCTTC. V and J are TRBV14 and TRBJ2-1, with D tentatively TRBD2 (6 bases). The CDR3 spans 11 residues. The V gene lost 6 bases and the J gene lost 10 bases, with 10 bases spanning the gap. The germline V gene has CDR1 SGHDN and CDR2 FVKESK.